Listed below are T cell receptor beta chains from one sample, sequenced in a study of PD-L1 blockade in urothelial cancer. The assay was immunoSEQ multiplex PCR, and TCRdb's table has in-frame clones only and misses some. The data show around 120,000 clones, around 88% seen once. The sample here was PBMCs, taken around atezolizumab (anti-PD-L1) treatment. These receptors all come from a man in his 60s with urothelial cancer. Each CDR3 is given with its conserved first and last residue. Each record gives: clone size, V gene, CDR3 protein. The size field is filled for only some rows; it gives once, few, many or a size class.

>once|TRBV11-2
CASSFTDRYTDTQYF
>.|TRBV10-3
CAISQSNQPQHF
>.|TRBV29-1
CSVSGTGGETQYF
>once|TRBV28
CASSPQIAGAWDEQFF
>.|TRBV28
CASTTAVAYEQYF
>.|TRBV19
CASNNRRGGYTF
>many|TRBV11-3
CASSSRDREAFF
>once|TRBV5-1
CASSVAVNYGYTF
>.|TRBV5-1
CASSLAYRLTDTQYF
>.|TRBV18
CASSSWGQMVSYEQYF
>.|TRBV7-9
CASSLRQGNTEAFF
>.|TRBV2
CASSGGSGVTGELFF
>.|TRBV4-1
CASSQLQGIATNEKLFF
>.|TRBV19
CATLDRNYGYTF
>.|TRBV7-2
CASSLAAAGLLSSYEQYF
>once|TRBV19
CASSMGGPGELFF
>.|TRBV27
CASSLSFTYNEQFF
>.|TRBV5-1
CASSLAGGTTNEKLFF
>.|TRBV29-1
CSVEEAAVGETQYF
>.|TRBV5-1
CASSLHYASGTEAFF
>.|TRBV7-2
CASSRDRASTGELFF
>.|TRBV5-1
CASSLSGLGGYEQYF
>.|TRBV5-1
CASSSTGMSNQPQHF
>.|TRBV19
CASSEGVGNQPQHF
>.|TRBV7-9
CASSLTGGYTF
>.|TRBV11-3
CASSFETGETQYF
>.|TRBV19
CASRPRGAQSNQPQHF
>.|TRBV2
CASSPSDSSNEQFF
>.|TRBV7-9
CASSLGPGLEGDEQFF
>.|TRBV12-2
CASSLHPTGAYGPRETQYF
>.|TRBV7-9
CASSLAGGPVGMKTQYF
>few|TRBV5-1
CASSPTGAGNQPQHF
>.|TRBV27
CASSLVERGSSYEQYF
>.|TRBV7-6
CASSWAGESYEQYF
>once|TRBV6-1
CASTRTSAGTQYF
>.|TRBV2
CASHQLSGYGYTF
>.|TRBV19
CASTLGQANNSPLHF
>once|TRBV7-8
CASSWGQGTNEKLFF
>.|TRBV5-1
CASSQGQGENTQYF
>.|TRBV6-1
CASSSLRFTGELFF
>.|TRBV5-1
CASSPTGVEETQYF
>.|TRBV5-4
CASSFDRGGTGELFF
>.|TRBV6-4
CASSETAGGGNEQFF
>few|TRBV5-4
CASSSRGLTEAFF
>.|TRBV5-1
CASSLEGFTDTQYF
>.|TRBV4-2
CASGQEGGAGGLDTQYF
>.|TRBV19
CASSLTSGGGTEAFF
>few|TRBV28
CASSFSRYNEQFF
>.|TRBV2
CASSLDSYINEQFF
>.|TRBV19
CATDRGPNTEAFF
>.|TRBV7-2
CASSLALLAGGQGGELFF
>.|TRBV9
CASSVGKGQLYTGELFF